These 25 T cell receptor beta chains originate from one sample sequenced in a study of regulatory T cells in long-lasting Graves disease (dated by TCRdb to about 2021). Interpreted using the paper, the time point label stands for: persistent/refractory GD, antithyroid drugs over 5 years with positive TRAb. For both TCR sequencing and RNA sequencing, RNA was extracted from PBMCs using TRIzol. Library construction relied on multiplex PCR. Sequencing took place on an Illumina HiSeq 4000. TCR beta libraries were built with iRepertoire HTBI primers and Arm-PCR amplification of CDR3 regions. Through fastp at Q25 and MiXCR, TCRdb rebuilt clones from the public reads, retaining in-frame beta chains. Records with the same CDR3 protein are collapsed into one entry carrying the most frequent genes and DNA. This sample gives about 660,000 distinct CDR3 sequences in total; 30% of them show up just once. Around 42% of the sample rests with the top ten.

The sample in question was peripheral blood mononuclear cells (PBMCs), obtained when the disease was refractory, from a patient treated with antithyroid drugs. These receptors were taken from a female donor with Graves disease.

The rearrangement links TRBV4-1 to TRBJ1-2, with no clear D. V was shortened by 0 bases and J by 6 bases, with 8 bases between the two germline ends. This CDR3 comprises 13 residues. Germline CDR1 reads MGHRA; CDR2 reads YSYEKL. The CDR3, as DNA: TGCGCCAGCAGCCAAGATCGTGTGGATGGCTACACCTTC. This encodes CASSQDRVDGYTF.

This clonotype was observed at least ten times. V is TRBV28 and J is TRBJ1-2; D perhaps matches TRBD1 (5 bases). The CDR3 has 15 residues. Trimming shortened V by 5 bases and J by 2 bases, and 15 bases separated the two germline ends. Germline CDR1 and CDR2: MDHEN and SYDVKM. The CDR3 sequence is CASSRSPGGNYGYTF. The CDR3 nucleotides read TGTGCCAGCAGTCGATCACCGGGGGGAAACTATGGCTACACCTTC.

In this sample, this clonotype turned up a few times. V and J are TRBV20-1 and TRBJ1-1; 9 nucleotides align to TRBD1. Germline V gene sequence: CDR1 DFQATT, CDR2 SNEGSKA (reference sequence). CDR3 length: 15 residues. The V gene end was trimmed by 4 bases and the J gene end by 4 bases; junction bases not matched to a gene: 10. The CDR3 spells CSATETGGGGTEAFF. CDR3 DNA: TGCAGTGCTACTGAGACAGGGGGAGGAGGCACTGAAGCTTTCTTT.

This clonotype has a count of ten or more. J is TRBJ2-5 and V is TRBV2, with 7 positions matching TRBD2. Germline loops: CDR1 SNHLY, CDR2 FYNNEI. The CDR3 consists of 14 residues. The junction had 3 bases not matched to a gene; V was cut back by 5 bases and J by 0 bases. The CDR3 DNA reads as TGTGCCAGCAGTCAACTAGCGTACCAAGAGACCCAGTACTTC. Its translation is CASSQLAYQETQYF.

This clonotype was detected ten times or more. V is TRBV19 and J is TRBJ2-2, with no clear D. Trimming took 6 bases from V and 8 from J, leaving 7 bases between them. CDR3 length equals 11 residues. CDR1 and CDR2 from the germline V gene are LNHDA and SQIVND (reference sequence). The CDR3 protein is CASRMGGELFF. The CDR3 DNA follows: TGTGCCAGTAGGATGGGGGGGGAGCTGTTTTTT.

This clonotype was seen repeatedly, ten times or more. The chain is built from TRBV13 and TRBJ1-2; D gene ambiguous. Per germline, CDR1 PRHDT and CDR2 FYEKMQ (reference sequence). The germline V and J ends were trimmed by 2 bases and 2 bases, with 6 bases remaining between them. The CDR3 runs to 13 residues. The CDR3 reads CASSLNGNYGYTF. DNA for the CDR3: TGTGCCAGCAGCTTAAACGGAAACTATGGCTACACCTTC.

In its sample, this clonotype was seen a few times. The chain recombines TRBV7-8 with TRBJ2-7; D is uncertain. Deletions cut 5 bases from V and 3 bases from J, with 11 bases between. Germline assignment: CDR1 SGHVS and CDR2 FQNEAQ. There are 13 residues in the CDR3. CDR3 DNA sequence: TGTGCCAGCAGCACCGCCCTCGACTACGAGCAGTACTTC. Its protein is CASSTALDYEQYF.

V gene TRBV28 combines with J gene TRBJ2-1; 9 nucleotides align to TRBD1. The CDR3 runs to 14 residues. Germline V lookup: CDR1 MDHEN, CDR2 SYDVKM. V dropped 5 bases and J dropped 7; count of bases not matched to a gene: 6. In DNA form, the CDR3 reads TGTGCCAGCAGTCGACCACAGGGGGCTAATGAGCAGTTCTTC. It encodes CASSRPQGANEQFF.

This chain joins TRBV19 and TRBJ1-5; 8 bases fit TRBD1. The V gene end was trimmed by 4 bases and the J gene end by 3 bases; junction bases not matched to a gene: 2. Germline V gene sequence: CDR1 LNHDA, CDR2 SQIVND (reference sequence). The CDR3 sequence is 14 residues long. This CDR3 is CASSRTGFNQPQHF. The DNA of the CDR3 is TGTGCCAGTAGTAGGACAGGGTTCAATCAGCCCCAGCATTTT. Using reference TRBV19 and TRBJ1-5 for the parts outside the CDR3, the full variable domain is DGGITQSPKYLFRKEGQNVTLSCEQNLNHDAMYWYRQDPGQGLRLIYYSQIVNDFQKGDIAEGYSVSREKKESFPLTVTSAQKNPTAFYLCASSRTGFNQPQHFGDGTRLSIL.

The chain uses TRBV6-5 and TRBJ1-4; TRBD1 aligns across 11 bases. V was pared by 2 bases and J by 10 bases, with 6 bases of the junction left unmatched. The V gene's germline CDR1 is MNHEY and CDR2 SVGAGI. This CDR3 spans 15 amino acids. The DNA of the CDR3 is TGTGCCAGCAGTTACCGCCCCGGGACAGGGGGAAAACTGTTTTTT. It translates to CASSYRPGTGGKLFF.

This clonotype was counted between two and nine times. The genes are TRBV10-3 and TRBJ2-7, with TRBD2 matching 10 bases. Germline CDR1 is ENHRY and CDR2 is SYGVKD. The J segment lost 6 bases and the V segment lost 0 bases, leaving 5 bases of the junction unmatched. CDR3 length: 15 residues. This CDR3 reads CAISESRTSGVEQYF. Written as DNA, the CDR3 is TGTGCCATCAGTGAGTCGCGGACTAGCGGTGTCGAGCAGTACTTC.

This clonotype was detected a few times. This sequence joins TRBV2 and TRBJ1-3; tentatively, D is TRBD1 (5 bases). The length of the CDR3 is 11 residues. CDR1 SNHLY and CDR2 FYNNEI come from the germline V gene. V lost 11 bases to trimming and J lost 6 bases, with 11 bases between them. This CDR3 is CAGGEENTIYF. CDR3 nucleotides: TGTGCCGGAGGGGAGGAAAACACCATATATTTT.

To note about this clonotype: This is likely a read error, given that the CDR3 carries no conserved phenylalanine or tryptophan at its end. The chain is built from TRBV5-1 and TRBJ2-7; D unclear. Germline V lookup: CDR1 SGHRS, CDR2 YFSETQ. CDR3 length: 15 amino acids. Trimming shortened V by 3 bases and J by 0 bases, and 13 bases separated the two germline ends. The CDR3 loop is CASSYGIGISYEQYL. The DNA for the CDR3 is TGCGCCAGCAGCTATGGTATAGGTATCTCCTACGAGCAGTACCTC.

This clonotype was seen a few times. Mismatch with germline at one junction end may stem from a read error. J is TRBJ1-2 and V is TRBV27, with D perhaps TRBD1 (5 bases). The germline V gene encodes CDR1 MNHEY and CDR2 SMNVEV (reference sequence). This CDR3 is built from 15 residues. The CDR3 region has the DNA TGTGCCAGCAGTTTAATGGGGGGAGCTAACCATGGCTACACCTTC. This encodes CASSLMGGANHGYTF.

This clonotype appeared a few times. The chain is built from TRBV7-9 and TRBJ1-2; no clear D gene. This CDR3 contains 13 residues. CDR1 and CDR2 (germline): SEHNR, FQNEAQ (reference sequence). V lost 4 bases and J lost 4, with 10 bases in between. CDR3 coding DNA: TGTGCCAGCAGCTCCATTGTGGGCTATGGCTACACCTTC. Translating gives CASSSIVGYGYTF.

The chain has TRBV27 and TRBJ1-2; no reliable D call. The CDR3 loop spans 13 amino acids. Trimming removed 1 base from V and 6 bases from J, with 9 bases in between. Germline CDR1 MNHEY, CDR2 SMNVEV (reference sequence). CDR3 sequence: CASSLFGIDGYTF. The CDR3 DNA follows: TGTGCCAGCAGTTTATTCGGGATAGATGGCTACACCTTC.

V and J are TRBV4-2 and TRBJ1-6; 8 positions agree with TRBD1. The trim removed 0 bases at V and 9 bases at J, leaving 7 bases unmatched. This CDR3 is built from 16 residues. Per germline, CDR1 LGHNA and CDR2 YNFKEQ. In DNA, the CDR3 is TGTGCCAGCAGCCAAGAAGGCGCAGGGGGCAGTTCACCCCTCCACTTT. Its protein is CASSQEGAGGSSPLHF.

This clonotype was counted between two and nine times. The CDR3 DNA reads TGTGCCAGCAGTTTATCGACAGGGGGCCTTTCACCCCTCCACTTT. It yields the protein CASSLSTGGLSPLHF. The chain links TRBV28 to TRBJ1-6; TRBD1 matches 10 bases. The trim removed 1 base at V and 9 bases at J, leaving 3 bases unmatched. The CDR3 sequence is 15 residues long. Germline values: CDR1 MDHEN, CDR2 SYDVKM.

The chain uses TRBV13 and TRBJ2-7; no definite D call. Deletions cut 7 bases from V and 1 base from J, with 14 bases between. Germline V gene sequence: CDR1 PRHDT, CDR2 FYEKMQ (reference sequence). CDR3 length: 14 residues. The CDR3 reads CASTIKDGSYEQYF. CDR3 bases: TGTGCCAGCACCATCAAGGACGGTTCCTACGAGCAGTACTTC.

In its sample, this clonotype was seen many times. The chain links TRBV12-3 or TRBV12-4 to TRBJ1-2; D possibly corresponds to TRBD1 (6 bases). The CDR3 totals 13 residues. V dropped 5 bases and J dropped 1 base, with 8 bases sitting between them. DNA for the CDR3: TGTGCCAGCAGTCGACAGGATAACTATGGCTACACCTTC. Protein: CASSRQDNYGYTF.

This clonotype occurred a few times. CDR3 loop: CASRTGPGQPQHF. The CDR3 DNA sequence: TGTGCCAGTAGAACAGGCCCTGGTCAGCCCCAGCATTTT. This chain connects TRBV19 to TRBJ1-5; D is possibly TRBD1 (5 bases). Germline V gene sequence: CDR1 LNHDA, CDR2 SQIVND (reference sequence). Trimming took off 6 bases at V and 6 bases at J, with 12 bases between the two ends. The CDR3 has 13 residues.

This clonotype was seen at least ten times. The rearrangement uses TRBV11-2 and TRBJ1-5, with unresolved D. The V gene's germline CDR1 is SGHAT and CDR2 FQNNGV. CDR3 length: 12 residues. V gave up 5 bases and J gave up 6 bases, with 8 bases separating them. The CDR3 here is CASSMSGQPQHF. DNA for the CDR3: TGTGCCAGCAGCATGAGCGGTCAGCCCCAGCATTTT.

For this clonotype: Germline is not matched at one junction end, which may reflect a read error. The chain is built from TRBV6-2 or TRBV6-3 and TRBJ1-6; D not certain. The germline gives CDR1 MNHEY, CDR2 SVGEGT. CDR3 length: 16 residues. For the CDR3, the DNA is TGTGCCAGCAGCCCGAATGGGCCGCCGTTAAATTCACCCCCCCACTTT. This gives the protein CASSPNGPPLNSPPHF.

For the CDR3, the DNA is TGTGCCAGTAGTATTGCCAGGGCCGGGCAGCCCCAGCATTTT. Its translation is CASSIARAGQPQHF. The J gene is TRBJ1-5, the V gene TRBV19; TRBD1 is a possible D gene (5 bases). V lost 3 bases and J 7 bases, leaving 13 bases between the germline ends. This CDR3 has 14 amino acids. CDR1 is LNHDA, CDR2 SQIVND, per germline (reference sequence). Filled out from reference TRBV19 and TRBJ1-5, the complete variable domain reads DGGITQSPKYLFRKEGQNVTLSCEQNLNHDAMYWYRQDPGQGLRLIYYSQIVNDFQKGDIAEGYSVSREKKESFPLTVTSAQKNPTAFYLCASSIARAGQPQHFGDGTRLSIL.

The chain couples TRBV19 to TRBJ1-5; D is possibly TRBD1 (5 bases). Per germline, CDR1 LNHDA and CDR2 SQIVND (reference sequence). CDR3 length: 15 residues. Trimming removed 4 bases at V and 11 bases at J, with 21 bases between. The CDR3 reads CASSTFGGGGGAQHF. The CDR3 DNA follows: TGTGCCAGTAGTACGTTCGGGGGAGGAGGTGGCGCCCAGCATTTT.